Below, 19 T cell receptor beta chains from the same sample are listed, as sequenced in a study of early T cells in non-severe SARS-CoV-2 infection. TCRdb processed the 5' RACE reads anew with MiXCR; each CDR3 protein has one entry. This sample carries 27,000 or so distinct CDR3 sequences, 3% to 4% of them seen once, and the ten largest clones take around 8.4%. Specimen: whole blood. These receptors originate from an adult who was a healthcare worker with PCR-confirmed SARS-CoV-2 infection or an uninfected control (not recorded which).

This clonotype was observed at least ten times. The V gene is TRBV30, the J gene TRBJ1-5; perhaps TRBD1 as D (5 bases). Germline V lookup: CDR1 GTSNPN, CDR2 SVGIG (reference sequence). The V end lost 2 bases, the J end lost 7 bases, and 18 bases lay between the germline ends. This CDR3 has 15 amino acids. The CDR3: CAWSKQAGSVQPQHF. CDR3 sequence (DNA): TGTGCCTGGAGTAAACAGGCTGGGTCCGTCCAGCCCCAGCATTTT.

This clonotype has more than one count but fewer than ten. The rearrangement links TRBV20-1 to TRBJ1-2; D not resolved. The V gene lost 0 bases and the J gene lost 8 bases, with 16 bases spanning the gap. This CDR3 is built from 14 residues. Looked up from germline, CDR1 is DFQATT and CDR2 is SNEGSKA (reference sequence). The CDR3 region is CSARDPVLNGGYTF. CDR3 in DNA: TGCAGTGCTAGAGATCCGGTCCTGAACGGAGGCTACACCTTC.

This clonotype occurred many times. The CDR3 is CASSQEEKLFF. CDR3 nucleotide sequence: TGTGCCAGCTCCCAGGAGGAAAAACTGTTTTTT. The rearrangement links TRBV18 to TRBJ1-4; D is ambiguous. The CDR3 spans 11 residues. Germline V CDR1 and CDR2: KGHSH, LQKENI. V lost 6 bases and J 8 bases, leaving 7 bases between the germline ends.

The sample holds many counts of this clonotype. The rearrangement uses TRBV11-2 and TRBJ1-6; unclear D gene. The CDR3 is made up of 15 amino acids. Trimming took off 0 bases at V and 9 bases at J, with 12 bases between the two ends. Looked up from germline, CDR1 is SGHAT and CDR2 is FQNNGV. The CDR3 bases are TGTGCCAGCAGCTTAGACCCCCTCCTAGGTTCACCCCTCCACTTT. It specifies CASSLDPLLGSPLHF.

V gene TRBV12-3 or TRBV12-4 combines with J gene TRBJ2-3; no clear D. The CDR3 contains 15 residues. V lost 6 bases to trimming and J lost 1 base, with 14 bases between them. The CDR3 DNA reads TGTGCCAGCAGCCCCGCCCAGACTGGCACAGATACGCAGTATTTT. This encodes CASSPAQTGTDTQYF.

This clonotype was recorded at least ten times. The rearrangement uses TRBV19 and TRBJ2-7; D uncertain. Trimming stripped 5 bases from V and 2 bases from J, with 10 bases between. In germline, CDR1 is LNHDA, CDR2 SQIVND (reference sequence). The CDR3 sequence is 13 residues long. The CDR3 DNA reads as TGTGCCAGTAGTCAAGTACCACCCTACGAGCAGTACTTC. Encoded protein: CASSQVPPYEQYF.

The CDR3, as DNA: TGTGCCAGCAGCTTGGACAATTCACCCCTCCACTTT. It codes for CASSLDNSPLHF. This rearrangement joins TRBV7-2 to TRBJ1-6; D gene unclear. The germline CDR1 and CDR2 sequences are SGHTA and FQGNSA. This CDR3 contains 12 residues. With 3 bases removed from V and 7 bases from J, the gap between germline ends came to 4 bases.

This clonotype was recorded many times. The chain is built from TRBV20-1 and TRBJ2-7; no clear D. Per germline, CDR1 DFQATT and CDR2 SNEGSKA (reference sequence). The CDR3 has 13 amino acids. The V end was cut by 6 bases, the J end by 6 bases, with 18 bases between. CDR3 protein: CSAGPHQASEQYF. The DNA of the CDR3 is TGCAGTGCCGGTCCCCACCAAGCCAGCGAGCAGTACTTC.

The chain joins TRBV6-2 or TRBV6-3 to TRBJ1-1, with 7 bases fitting TRBD1. CDR3 length: 14 amino acids. Germline CDR1 and CDR2: MNHEY and SVGEGT. The V and J ends lost 6 bases and 6 bases, in that order; junction bases with no gene match: 10. CDR3 in amino acids: CASSRTTGISEAFF. The DNA for the CDR3 is TGTGCCAGCAGCCGGACGACAGGGATCTCTGAAGCTTTCTTT.

This clonotype was seen at least ten times. The rearrangement joins TRBV5-1 to TRBJ2-7; 8 bases fit TRBD1. Germline CDR1 and CDR2: SGHRS and YFSETQ. V was pared by 4 bases and J by 3 bases, with 6 bases of the junction left unmatched. The CDR3 extends over 14 amino acids. This CDR3 is CASSLGQGGYEQYF. The CDR3 DNA follows: TGCGCCAGCAGCCTTGGACAGGGAGGCTACGAGCAGTACTTC.

This clonotype appeared many times. The rearrangement uses TRBV5-6 and TRBJ1-3; weak D call: TRBD1 (5 bases). CDR1 SGHDT and CDR2 YYEEEE come from the germline V gene. Between the trimmed V and J ends, which lost 2 bases and 6 bases, there was a span of 15 bases. The CDR3 runs to 15 residues. This CDR3 reads CASSFGTSGLNTIYF. CDR3 bases: TGTGCCAGCAGCTTTGGGACTTCGGGTTTAAACACCATATATTTT.

The rearrangement joins TRBV6-5 to TRBJ2-1; TRBD2 aligns across 11 bases. From germline, CDR1 is MNHEY and CDR2 SVGAGI. V lost 5 bases and J lost 1; bases outside the gene matches: 1. The CDR3 is 15 residues long. The CDR3, as DNA: TGTGCCAGCAGTACTAGCGGGAGTTCCTACAATGAGCAGTTCTTC. Its translation: CASSTSGSSYNEQFF.

The rearrangement uses TRBV20-1 and TRBJ2-2; 7 bases align to TRBD1. V lost 2 bases to trimming and J lost 4 bases; unmatched junction nucleotides: 10. Germline V gene data show CDR1 as DFQATT and CDR2 as SNEGSKA (reference sequence). This CDR3 comprises 16 residues. CDR3 bases: TGCAGTGCTAGATCTCCAGGACAGGCCCTCACCGGGGAGCTGTTTTTT. This sequence encodes CSARSPGQALTGELFF.

The table lists this clonotype with many counts. The chain couples TRBV18 to TRBJ2-6, with a weak D call TRBD1 (5 bases). The germline CDR1 and CDR2 sequences are KGHSH and LQKENI. The CDR3 consists of 19 residues. V was pared by 6 bases and J by 0 bases, with 21 bases between. CDR3: CASSRLDRGTRSGANVLTF. CDR3 DNA: TGTGCCAGCTCCCGACTCGACAGAGGAACACGCTCTGGGGCCAACGTCCTGACTTTC.

This clonotype was seen at least ten times. V is TRBV5-5 and J is TRBJ1-1; TRBD1 aligns across 8 bases. The V and J ends lost 4 bases and 0 bases, in that order; junction bases with no gene match: 11. The CDR3 runs to 17 residues. CDR1 is SGHKS and CDR2 is YYEKEE in the germline V gene (reference sequence). CDR3: CASSRTGTGVLNTEAFF. DNA of the CDR3: TGTGCCAGCAGCCGGACCGGGACAGGCGTCCTGAACACTGAAGCTTTCTTT.

This sequence joins TRBV13 and TRBJ2-3, with D tentatively TRBD1 (7 bases). V was trimmed by 5 bases and J by 10 bases, leaving 16 bases between them. Germline V gene data show CDR1 as PRHDT and CDR2 as FYEKMQ (reference sequence). CDR3 length equals 13 residues. The CDR3 DNA follows: TGTGCCAGCAGCCCCCCCAGGGGGGATTCGCAGTATTTT. Protein: CASSPPRGDSQYF.

In its sample, this clonotype was seen many times. This rearrangement joins TRBV19 to TRBJ2-1; a possible D gene is TRBD2 (6 bases). Germline loops: CDR1 LNHDA, CDR2 SQIVND (reference sequence). The CDR3 extends over 14 amino acids. V lost 9 bases and J 0 bases, leaving 12 bases between the germline ends. The CDR3 loop reads CASRRRGSYNEQFF. CDR3 nucleotides: TGTGCCAGCCGGCGGAGGGGCTCCTACAATGAGCAGTTCTTC.

This clonotype showed up many times. The gene calls are TRBV19 and TRBJ2-2, with TRBD2 matching 9 bases. CDR1 LNHDA and CDR2 SQIVND come from the germline V gene (reference sequence). V shed 1 base, J shed 1 base, and the junction held 4 bases outside the gene matches. The CDR3 loop spans 17 amino acids. CDR3 protein: CASSIVSGRMNTGELFF. As DNA, the CDR3 is TGTGCCAGTAGTATAGTAAGCGGGAGGATGAACACCGGGGAGCTGTTTTTT.

The chain has TRBV2 and TRBJ2-5; 8 nucleotides align to TRBD1. The V segment lost 8 bases and the J segment 2 bases; nucleotides outside the gene matches: 1. CDR1 is SNHLY and CDR2 is FYNNEI in the germline V gene. This CDR3 has 12 amino acids. CDR3 region: CASDRGQETQYF. The CDR3 nucleotides read TGTGCCAGCGACAGGGGACAAGAGACCCAGTACTTC.